The TCR beta chain under discussion was sequenced for a study of CD4+ T cells in melanoma. Broader study findings: CD8+ T cell, macrophage and B cell function reportedly correlated with neoantigen-specific CD4+ T cells. In melanoma, neoantigen-specific CD4+ T cells reportedly differed in differentiation state.

V was cut by 3 bases and J by 8 bases, with 13 bases left in between. This CDR3 comprises 14 residues. Germline V lookup: CDR1 MNHEY, CDR2 SVGAGI. Details on this clone: Antigen unknown.

Only in-frame clones appear in the TCRdb table, and some are missing; sequencing was by immunoSEQ multiplex PCR. The sample records 9,400 or so clones, 73% being singletons. The clonotype was recovered from a human donor with melanoma. The chain couples TRBV6-5 to TRBJ1-4, with D maybe TRBD1 (6 bases). Sequences were obtained from cells from a culture (not recorded whether cultured in vitro). The CDR3 DNA reads as TGTGCCAGCAGTTATGGACAGACTAGGGAAAAACTGTTTTTT. It is translated as CASSYGQTREKLFF.